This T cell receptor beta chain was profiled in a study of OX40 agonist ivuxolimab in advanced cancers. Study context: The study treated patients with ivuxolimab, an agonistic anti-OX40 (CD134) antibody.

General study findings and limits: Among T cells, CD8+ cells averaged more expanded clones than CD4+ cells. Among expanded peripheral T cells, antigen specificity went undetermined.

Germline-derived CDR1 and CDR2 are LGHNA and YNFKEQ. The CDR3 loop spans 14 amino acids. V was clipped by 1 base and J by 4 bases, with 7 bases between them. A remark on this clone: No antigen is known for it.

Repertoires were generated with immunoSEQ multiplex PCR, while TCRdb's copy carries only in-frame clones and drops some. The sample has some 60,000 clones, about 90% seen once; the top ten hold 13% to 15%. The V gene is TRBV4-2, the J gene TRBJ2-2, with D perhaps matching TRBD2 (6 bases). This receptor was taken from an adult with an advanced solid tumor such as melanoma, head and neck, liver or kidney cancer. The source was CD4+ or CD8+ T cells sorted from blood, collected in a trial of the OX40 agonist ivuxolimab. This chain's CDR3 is CASSQARGTGELFF. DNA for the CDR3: TGTGCCAGCAGCCAAGCGCGGGGCACCGGGGAGCTGTTTTTT.